This T cell receptor (beta chain) is drawn from a study of control samples from healthy donors and cancer patients. Some clones are missing from TCRdb's copy, which holds only in-frame ones; the method was immunoSEQ multiplex PCR. The sample comprises about 49,000 clones, roughly 85% of which are singletons, and about 2.8% rests with the top ten. Per the germline V gene, CDR1 is SQVTM and CDR2 is ANQGSEA. The CDR3 loop spans 17 amino acids. Between the trimmed V and J ends, which lost 2 bases and 0 bases, there was a span of 14 bases. This receptor was identified in a woman in her forties or fifties with lung cancer. The source material was PBMCs. The V call is TRBV29-1, the J call TRBJ2-6; D gene ambiguous. The CDR3 region is CSVESAGKNSGANVLTF. The CDR3 coding sequence is TGCAGCGTTGAATCTGCAGGAAAAAACTCTGGGGCCAACGTCCTGACTTTC.